One T cell receptor (beta chain) is described in this entry. Its antigen is unknown. The sample belongs to a study of CD8 T cells in ankylosing spondylitis. V was pared by 5 bases and J by 4 bases, with 9 bases of the junction left unmatched. Germline-derived CDR1 and CDR2 are SGHRS and YFSETQ. The CDR3 has 16 residues. Points from the study as a whole: Certain motif variants had earlier appeared in reactive arthritis synovial fluid and blood. For ankylosing spondylitis blood, a TCR beta motif of several highly homologous variants appeared characteristic. Matched synovial fluid from ankylosing spondylitis patients was reported to be enriched for disease-linked clones. In peripheral blood, disease-linked CD8+ clones occurred at relatively low frequencies.

TCRdb recomputed calls from the 5' RACE reads with MiXCR, one row per CDR3 protein. Of some 840,000 distinct CDR3 sequences in the sample, roughly 12% were seen once. The TCR comes from a male donor with ankylosing spondylitis. Sequencing was carried out using blood, either unsorted or a sorted T cell fraction (not recorded which). The rearrangement links TRBV5-1 to TRBJ2-2; 9 bases match TRBD2. The CDR3 region has the DNA TGCGCCAGCAGAACGAGCCTAGCGGGACCCACCGGGGAGCTGTTTTTT. It yields the protein CASRTSLAGPTGELFF.